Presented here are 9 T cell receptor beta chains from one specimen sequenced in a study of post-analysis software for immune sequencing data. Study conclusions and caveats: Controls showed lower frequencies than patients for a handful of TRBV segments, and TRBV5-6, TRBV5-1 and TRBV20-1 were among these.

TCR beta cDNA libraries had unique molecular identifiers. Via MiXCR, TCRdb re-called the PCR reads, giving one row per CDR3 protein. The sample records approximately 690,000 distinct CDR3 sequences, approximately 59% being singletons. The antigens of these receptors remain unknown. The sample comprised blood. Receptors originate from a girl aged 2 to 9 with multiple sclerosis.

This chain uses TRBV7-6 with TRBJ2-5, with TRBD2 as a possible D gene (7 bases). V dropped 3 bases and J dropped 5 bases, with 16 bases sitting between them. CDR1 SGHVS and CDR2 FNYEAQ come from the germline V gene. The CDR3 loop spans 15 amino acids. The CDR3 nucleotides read TGTGCCAGCAGCTTCGGCGGGGGCCCTACGGAGACCCAGTACTTC. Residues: CASSFGGGPTETQYF.

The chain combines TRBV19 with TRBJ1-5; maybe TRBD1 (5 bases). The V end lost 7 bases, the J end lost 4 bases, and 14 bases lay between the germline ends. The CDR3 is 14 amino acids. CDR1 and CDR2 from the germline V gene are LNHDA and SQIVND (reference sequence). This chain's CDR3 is CASTNWGGNQPQHF. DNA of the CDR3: TGTGCCAGTACCAATTGGGGGGGTAATCAGCCCCAGCATTTT.

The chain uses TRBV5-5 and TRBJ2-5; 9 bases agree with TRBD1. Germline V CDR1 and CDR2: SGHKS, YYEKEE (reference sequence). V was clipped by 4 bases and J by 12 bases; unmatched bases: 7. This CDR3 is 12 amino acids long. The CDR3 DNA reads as TGTGCCAGCAGCCTACAGGGACAGGGCGAGTACTTC. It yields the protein CASSLQGQGEYF. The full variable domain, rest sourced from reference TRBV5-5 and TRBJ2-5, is DAGVTQSPTHLIKTRGQQVTLRCSPISGHKSVSWYQQVLGQGPQFIFQYYEKEERGRGNFPDRFSARQFPNYSSELNVNALLLGDSALYLCASSLQGQGEYFGPGTRLLVL.

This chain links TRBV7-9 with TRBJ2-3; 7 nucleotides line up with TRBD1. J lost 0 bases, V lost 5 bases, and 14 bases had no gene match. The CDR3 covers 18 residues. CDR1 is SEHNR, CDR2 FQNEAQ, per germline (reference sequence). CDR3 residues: CASSRDRATFSSTDTQYF. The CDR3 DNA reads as TGTGCCAGCAGCCGGGACAGAGCAACCTTCTCTAGCACAGATACGCAGTATTTT. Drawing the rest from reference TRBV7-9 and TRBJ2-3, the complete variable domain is DTGVSQNPRHKITKRGQNVTFRCDPISEHNRLYWYRQTLGQGPEFLTYFQNEAQLEKSRLLSDRFSAERPKGSFSTLEIQRTEQGDSAMYLCASSRDRATFSSTDTQYFGPGTRLTVL.

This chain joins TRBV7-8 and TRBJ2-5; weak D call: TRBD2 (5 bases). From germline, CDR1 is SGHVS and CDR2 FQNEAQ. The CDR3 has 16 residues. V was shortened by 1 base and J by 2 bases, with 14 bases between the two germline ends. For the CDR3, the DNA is TGTGCCAGCAGCTTAGAGCCCCCCCGGAGGCAAGAGACCCAGTACTTC. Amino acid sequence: CASSLEPPRRQETQYF.

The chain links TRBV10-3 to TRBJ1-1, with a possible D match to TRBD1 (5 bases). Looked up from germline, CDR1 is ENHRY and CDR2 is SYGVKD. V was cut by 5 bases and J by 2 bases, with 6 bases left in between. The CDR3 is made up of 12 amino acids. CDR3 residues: CAISQGNTEAFF. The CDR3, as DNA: TGTGCCATCAGTCAGGGCAACACTGAAGCTTTCTTT.

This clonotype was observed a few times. CDR3: CASSQEGQALDEQFF. The CDR3 bases are TGCGCCAGCAGCCAAGAAGGACAGGCCTTGGATGAGCAGTTCTTC. V gene TRBV4-1 combines with J gene TRBJ2-1; 7 positions agree with TRBD1. V was clipped by 0 bases and J by 8 bases; unmatched bases: 7. The CDR3 loop spans 15 amino acids. The germline V gene has CDR1 MGHRA and CDR2 YSYEKL.

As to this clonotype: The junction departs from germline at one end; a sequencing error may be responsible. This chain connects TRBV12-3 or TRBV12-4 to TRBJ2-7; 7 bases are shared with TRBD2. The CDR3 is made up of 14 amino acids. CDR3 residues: CASSLAGPSYEQYF. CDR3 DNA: TGTGCCAGCAGCTTAGCGGGCCCGTCCTACGAGCAGTACTTC.

CDR3 amino acids: CASTYGGGTDTQYF. The CDR3 DNA sequence: TGTGCCAGCACTTATGGCGGGGGCACAGATACGCAGTATTTT. V gene TRBV6-5 combines with J gene TRBJ2-3, with D possibly matching TRBD2 (6 bases). Deletions cut 7 bases from V and 1 base from J, with 12 bases between. Germline V gene sequence: CDR1 MNHEY, CDR2 SVGAGI. This CDR3 is 14 amino acids long.